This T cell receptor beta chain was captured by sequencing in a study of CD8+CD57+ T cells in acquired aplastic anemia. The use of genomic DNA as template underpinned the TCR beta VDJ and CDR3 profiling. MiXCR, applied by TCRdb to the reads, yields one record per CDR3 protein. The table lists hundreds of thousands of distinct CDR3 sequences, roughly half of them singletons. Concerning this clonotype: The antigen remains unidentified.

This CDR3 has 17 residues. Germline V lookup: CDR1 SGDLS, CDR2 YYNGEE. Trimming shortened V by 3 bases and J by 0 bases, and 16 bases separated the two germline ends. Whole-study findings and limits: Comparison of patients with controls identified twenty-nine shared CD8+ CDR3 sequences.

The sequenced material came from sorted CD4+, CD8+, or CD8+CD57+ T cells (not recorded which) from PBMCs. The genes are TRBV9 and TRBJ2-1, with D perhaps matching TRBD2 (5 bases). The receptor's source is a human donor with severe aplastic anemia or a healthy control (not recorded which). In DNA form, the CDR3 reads TGTGCCAGCAGCGGACGGACTGGGTCCAGCTCCTACAATGAGCAGTTCTTC. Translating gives CASSGRTGSSSYNEQFF.